These 32 T cell receptor beta chains share one sample of origin, sequenced in a study of OX40 agonist ivuxolimab in advanced cancers. TCRdb's copy holds only in-frame clones and misses some; the assay was immunoSEQ multiplex PCR. The sample consists of 80,000 to 95,000 clones, roughly nine tenths of them appearing once. Sequencing used CD4+ or CD8+ T cells sorted from blood, obtained in a trial of the OX40 agonist ivuxolimab. Source of these receptors: an adult with an advanced solid tumor such as melanoma, head and neck, liver or kidney cancer.

The rearrangement joins TRBV4-2 to TRBJ2-7, with 9 positions matching TRBD1. This CDR3 has 14 amino acids. The ends lost 4 bases at V and 6 bases at J; junction bases unmatched: 7. CDR1 is LGHNA, CDR2 YNFKEQ, per germline. The CDR3, as DNA: TGTGCCAGCAGCCTGATGGGACAGGGCAGCGAGCAGTACTTC. Its protein product is CASSLMGQGSEQYF.

V is TRBV5-1 and J is TRBJ1-1; D remains ambiguous. This CDR3 has 14 amino acids. V was shortened by 0 bases and J by 5 bases, with 11 bases between the two germline ends. The germline gives CDR1 SGHRS, CDR2 YFSETQ. For the CDR3, the DNA is TGCGCCAGCAGCTTGGGAAATAAGGGTACTGAAGCTTTCTTT. Encoded protein: CASSLGNKGTEAFF.

This sequence joins TRBV19 and TRBJ1-1; a possible D gene is TRBD1 (5 bases). V was cut by 7 bases and J by 6 bases, with 21 bases left in between. The CDR3 spans 15 residues. Germline V lookup: CDR1 LNHDA, CDR2 SQIVND (reference sequence). This CDR3 is CASTPRGREGSEAFF. The CDR3 coding sequence is TGTGCCAGTACCCCAAGGGGCAGGGAGGGGTCTGAAGCTTTCTTT.

The chain links TRBV6-6 to TRBJ2-3; D is perhaps TRBD1 (5 bases). Looked up from germline, CDR1 is MNHNY and CDR2 is SVGAGI (reference sequence). The V gene lost 0 bases and the J gene lost 3 bases, with 10 bases spanning the gap. The CDR3 has 15 amino acids. CDR3 in amino acids: CASSYSRGATDTQYF. In DNA, the CDR3 is TGTGCCAGCAGTTACTCTCGTGGGGCGACAGATACGCAGTATTTT.

This rearrangement joins TRBV18 to TRBJ2-5; 7 bases map to TRBD1. The trim removed 4 bases at V and 5 bases at J, leaving 4 bases unmatched. Germline V gene data show CDR1 as KGHSH and CDR2 as LQKENI. The CDR3 runs 13 residues. The CDR3: CASSQVQGETQYF. For the CDR3, the DNA is TGTGCCAGCTCACAGGTACAGGGGGAGACCCAGTACTTC.

The V call is TRBV7-2, the J call TRBJ1-3; D unclear. The germline V and J ends were trimmed by 1 base and 0 bases, with 13 bases remaining between them. Germline V gene lookup returns CDR1 SGHTA and CDR2 FQGNSA. This CDR3 spans 17 amino acids. CDR3 region: CASSLEGISTSGNTIYF. The DNA of the CDR3 is TGTGCCAGCAGCTTAGAGGGCATCTCGACCTCTGGAAACACCATATATTTT.

The V gene is TRBV12-5, the J gene TRBJ2-3; a weak D match, TRBD2 (6 bases). The V gene lost 1 base and the J gene lost 0 bases, with 11 bases spanning the gap. The CDR3 loop spans 16 amino acids. Germline CDR1 LGHNT, CDR2 FRNRAP. The CDR3 DNA sequence: TGTGCTAGTGGTTTGGGATCGGGAGCTAGCACAGATACGCAGTATTTT. Its protein product is CASGLGSGASTDTQYF.

This chain uses TRBV18 with TRBJ2-7; TRBD2 matches 14 bases. Germline V gives CDR1 KGHSH, CDR2 LQKENI. V trimming: 3 bases; J trimming: 7 bases; junction bases outside the gene matches: 8. This CDR3 has 16 amino acids. This CDR3 is CASSPPGLAGAREQYF. CDR3 bases: TGTGCCAGCTCACCCCCGGGACTAGCGGGAGCAAGGGAGCAGTACTTC.

The gene calls are TRBV7-6 and TRBJ1-5; D is unresolved. Trimming removed 1 base from V and 0 bases from J, with 7 bases in between. The CDR3 runs 15 residues. Germline V gene lookup returns CDR1 SGHVS and CDR2 FNYEAQ. CDR3 protein: CASSLDRNSNQPQHF. The DNA for the CDR3 is TGTGCCAGCAGCTTAGACAGAAATAGCAATCAGCCCCAGCATTTT. Complete variable domain (other parts from reference TRBV7-6 and TRBJ1-5): GAGVSQSPRYKVTKRGQDVALRCDPISGHVSLYWYRQALGQGPEFLTYFNYEAQQDKSGLPNDRFSAERPEGSISTLTIQRTEQRDSAMYRCASSLDRNSNQPQHFGDGTRLSIL.

The V gene is TRBV25-1, the J gene TRBJ2-1; weak D call: TRBD1 (6 bases). CDR1 and CDR2 (germline): MGHDK, SYGVNS. The CDR3 extends over 14 amino acids. Trimming pared 5 bases from V and 6 bases from J, leaving 14 bases between. The CDR3 loop reads CASSRTTGINEQFF. The CDR3 nucleotides are TGTGCCAGCAGTAGAACCACAGGGATCAATGAGCAGTTCTTC.

V is TRBV7-2 and J is TRBJ2-1; TRBD2 matches at 7 bases. The CDR3 is 16 amino acids. Germline V lookup: CDR1 SGHTA, CDR2 FQGNSA. Losses at the gene ends were 5 bases for V and 5 bases for J; bases not matched to a gene: 12. CDR3 DNA: TGTGCCAGCAGCCGGGGGGTCGCGGGCGTAGACAATGAGCAGTTCTTC. Amino acids: CASSRGVAGVDNEQFF.

This clone has a single count. The genes are TRBV5-1 and TRBJ1-2; the D gene is possibly TRBD1 (6 bases). The CDR3 extends over 14 amino acids. Trimming removed 0 bases from V and 6 bases from J, with 12 bases in between. From germline, CDR1 is SGHRS and CDR2 YFSETQ. CDR3 sequence reads: CASSLAQGSDGYTF. Written as DNA, the CDR3 is TGCGCCAGCAGCTTGGCCCAGGGGTCGGATGGCTACACCTTC.

The chain combines TRBV7-2 with TRBJ2-7; the D call may be TRBD1 or TRBD2 (6 bases each). The CDR3 spans 15 residues. The V and J ends lost 1 base and 0 bases respectively, with 10 bases between them. Germline-derived CDR1 and CDR2 are SGHTA and FQGNSA. CDR3 DNA sequence: TGTGCCAGCAGCTTAGAGGGGGGCCGCTCCTACGAGCAGTACTTC. This gives the protein CASSLEGGRSYEQYF.

V is TRBV2 and J is TRBJ2-5; weak D call: TRBD2 (5 bases). V was cut by 2 bases and J by 7 bases, with 14 bases left in between. This CDR3 comprises 14 residues. Germline V gene lookup returns CDR1 SNHLY and CDR2 FYNNEI. The CDR3: CASSETPRGGTQYF. As DNA, the CDR3 is TGTGCCAGCAGTGAAACCCCCCGGGGTGGGACCCAGTACTTC.

The chain employs TRBV7-3 and TRBJ2-1; a weak D match, TRBD1 (5 bases). Trimming took 5 bases from V and 9 from J, leaving 20 bases between them. CDR1 is SGHTA, CDR2 FQGTGA, per germline. The CDR3 is 15 amino acids. CDR3: CASSRGGAQTTEQFF. The CDR3 DNA follows: TGTGCCAGCAGCAGGGGTGGGGCCCAAACTACTGAGCAGTTCTTC.

This sequence joins TRBV11-2 and TRBJ2-7; no clear D gene. V was clipped by 4 bases and J by 0 bases, with 10 bases between them. From germline, CDR1 is SGHAT and CDR2 FQNNGV. This CDR3 has 14 amino acids. The CDR3 sequence is CASSSDWISYEQYF. The CDR3, as DNA: TGTGCCAGCAGCTCCGACTGGATCTCCTACGAGCAGTACTTC.

The CDR3: CASSRNSDNQPQHF. CDR3 bases: TGTGCCAGCAGTCGTAACAGCGACAATCAGCCCCAGCATTTT. The chain is built from TRBV28 and TRBJ1-5, with no clear D. With 5 bases removed from V and 3 bases from J, the gap between germline ends came to 11 bases. There are 14 residues in the CDR3. Looked up from germline, CDR1 is MDHEN and CDR2 is SYDVKM. Full variable domain (rest looked up from reference TRBV28 and TRBJ1-5): DVKVTQSSRYLVKRTGEKVFLECVQDMDHENMFWYRQDPGLGLRLIYFSYDVKMKEKGDIPEGYSVSREKKERFSLILESASTNQTSMYLCASSRNSDNQPQHFGDGTRLSIL.

The genes are TRBV27 and TRBJ2-1, with D perhaps matching TRBD2 (5 bases). The CDR3 has 12 amino acids. The germline V gene encodes CDR1 MNHEY and CDR2 SMNVEV (reference sequence). Trimming took off 2 bases at V and 9 bases at J, with 8 bases between the two ends. This chain's CDR3 is CASSLNEGEQFF. The CDR3 region has the DNA TGTGCCAGCAGTTTAAATGAGGGTGAGCAGTTCTTC.

The CDR3 sequence: CASSPTSGGLSEQYF. In nucleotides, the CDR3 is TGTGCCAGCAGCCCGACTAGCGGGGGGCTAAGTGAGCAGTACTTC. The rearrangement links TRBV7-9 to TRBJ2-7; 13 bases are a match to TRBD2. The CDR3 runs 15 residues. Germline values: CDR1 SEHNR, CDR2 FQNEAQ (reference sequence). V dropped 5 bases and J dropped 7; count of bases not matched to a gene: 8.

The rearrangement joins TRBV18 to TRBJ1-1; a possible D gene is TRBD1 (6 bases). Germline CDR1 is KGHSH and CDR2 is LQKENI. This CDR3 contains 15 residues. V gave up 2 bases and J gave up 0 bases, with 10 bases separating them. The CDR3 DNA sequence: TGTGCCAGCTCACCAAACAGGGAAATGAACACTGAAGCTTTCTTT. It specifies CASSPNREMNTEAFF.

The V and J genes are TRBV7-2 and TRBJ1-5; 9 nucleotides match TRBD1. V lost 4 bases to trimming and J lost 5 bases; unmatched junction nucleotides: 6. CDR3 length equals 15 residues. Germline CDR1 is SGHTA and CDR2 is FQGNSA. The CDR3, as DNA: TGTGCCAGCAGCTCGGGACAGGGAGACGATCAGCCCCAGCATTTT. Its protein product is CASSSGQGDDQPQHF.

In the case of this clone: Additional DNA sequences in this sample encode the identical CDR3. V usage is TRBV7-2 and J usage is TRBJ2-7, with 7 bases identical to TRBD1. Germline lookup yields CDR1 SGHTA and CDR2 FQGNSA. Trimming removed 6 bases from V and 4 bases from J; junction bases left unmatched: 3. The CDR3 loop spans 12 amino acids. The CDR3 DNA reads as TGTGCCAGCAGTTCACAGGGGTACGAGCAGTACTTC. Its protein is CASSSQGYEQYF.

This chain uses TRBV18 with TRBJ2-1, with D unclear. Germline V lookup: CDR1 KGHSH, CDR2 LQKENI. This CDR3 is 15 amino acids long. Trimming pared 3 bases from V and 3 bases from J, leaving 12 bases between. CDR3 nucleotides: TGTGCCAGCTCACCTACGGAAGGCGGCTACAATGAGCAGTTCTTC. Translating it yields CASSPTEGGYNEQFF.

The gene calls are TRBV7-9 and TRBJ2-7; D is unclear. The V gene lost 5 bases and the J gene lost 0 bases, with 17 bases spanning the gap. This CDR3 has 16 amino acids. In germline, CDR1 is SEHNR, CDR2 FQNEAQ (reference sequence). CDR3 DNA sequence: TGTGCCAGCAGCCGCTACTTGGGTCTGAGCTCCTACGAGCAGTACTTC. It encodes CASSRYLGLSSYEQYF.

The chain recombines TRBV29-1 with TRBJ2-1; D might be TRBD2 (5 bases). Germline V gene data show CDR1 as SQVTM and CDR2 as ANQGSEA. V lost 8 bases to trimming and J lost 9 bases, with 14 bases between them. The CDR3 sequence is 11 residues long. CDR3 loop: CSSGMGGEQFF. CDR3 nucleotides: TGCAGCTCCGGGATGGGCGGTGAGCAGTTCTTC.

The V gene is TRBV28, the J gene TRBJ2-5; TRBD2 matches at 13 bases. Germline V gene sequence: CDR1 MDHEN, CDR2 SYDVKM. CDR3 length equals 16 residues. J gave up 4 bases and V 4 bases, and 6 bases lay outside the gene matches. CDR3 loop: CASSSPGLAGVETQYF. The CDR3 coding sequence is TGTGCCAGCAGTTCCCCCGGACTAGCGGGAGTAGAGACCCAGTACTTC. Full variable domain (outside the CDR3, taken from reference TRBV28 and TRBJ2-5): DVKVTQSSRYLVKRTGEKVFLECVQDMDHENMFWYRQDPGLGLRLIYFSYDVKMKEKGDIPEGYSVSREKKERFSLILESASTNQTSMYLCASSSPGLAGVETQYFGPGTRLLVL.

This chain links TRBV30 with TRBJ1-5; no firm D call. Germline CDR1 reads GTSNPN; CDR2 reads SVGIG (reference sequence). This CDR3 comprises 13 residues. V was cut by 2 bases and J by 4 bases, with 9 bases left in between. The CDR3 region is CAWSLRRNQPQHF. The CDR3 nucleotides are TGTGCCTGGAGTTTAAGGAGGAATCAGCCCCAGCATTTT.

The chain joins TRBV6-1 to TRBJ1-5, with D hard to call. Trimming pared 1 base from V and 2 bases from J, leaving 9 bases between. In germline, CDR1 is MNHNS, CDR2 SASEGT. CDR3 size: 15 residues. CDR3 sequence: CASSEVGRGNQPQHF. The CDR3 DNA is TGTGCCAGCAGTGAAGTTGGTAGGGGCAATCAGCCCCAGCATTTT.

This clone appeared a few times. The chain has TRBV14 and TRBJ2-2; 13 positions match TRBD2. V trimming: 5 bases; J trimming: 7 bases; junction bases outside the gene matches: 7. The germline V gene has CDR1 SGHDN and CDR2 FVKESK. CDR3 length: 16 amino acids. The CDR3: CASSNRLAGGFGELFF. CDR3 nucleotides: TGTGCCAGCAGCAACAGACTAGCGGGAGGATTCGGGGAGCTGTTTTTT.

The genes are TRBV5-1 and TRBJ1-2; no clear D. V lost 0 bases and J lost 8, with 11 bases in between. There are 13 residues in the CDR3. The germline CDR1 and CDR2 sequences are SGHRS and YFSETQ. This chain's CDR3 is CASSLGEWYGYTF. The CDR3 coding sequence is TGCGCCAGCAGCTTGGGAGAGTGGTACGGCTACACCTTC.

V usage is TRBV6-1 and J usage is TRBJ1-5, with D unresolved. Germline CDR1 and CDR2: MNHNS and SASEGT. This CDR3 is 13 amino acids long. The V gene lost 2 bases and the J gene lost 4 bases, with 6 bases spanning the gap. CDR3 DNA sequence: TGTGCCAGCAGTGAATCCACGAATCAGCCCCAGCATTTT. Translation gives CASSESTNQPQHF.

The V call is TRBV28, the J call TRBJ1-2; D is ambiguous. CDR3 size: 15 residues. Germline V gene lookup returns CDR1 MDHEN and CDR2 SYDVKM. V was cut by 5 bases and J by 4 bases, with 17 bases left in between. CDR3 sequence: CASSSQAPLVYGYTF. The CDR3 nucleotides are TGTGCCAGCAGTAGCCAGGCGCCTTTGGTCTATGGCTACACCTTC.